These 32 T cell receptor beta chains were all obtained from the same sample, sequenced in a study of regulatory T cells in long-lasting Graves disease. CDR3-region Arm-PCR and iRepertoire HTBI primers produced the TCR beta libraries. TCRdb reprocessed the multiplex PCR reads with MiXCR, giving one entry per CDR3 protein. Here the sample spans roughly 250,000 distinct CDR3 sequences, more than 15% being singletons. The time point denotes: newly diagnosed GD, antithyroid drugs for less than 3 months. After RNA was extracted from PBMCs, the TCR library was made from it. The same sample was also used in a study of T cells in Graves' hyperthyroidism and ophthalmopathy.

Source: peripheral blood mononuclear cells (PBMCs), taken at new diagnosis, from a patient treated with antithyroid drugs. The receptors stem from a woman aged 25 to 45 with Graves disease.

Ten or more counts support this clonotype. The V and J genes are TRBV3-1 and TRBJ1-5; D is undetermined. Germline V CDR1 and CDR2: LGHDT, YNNKEL (reference sequence). The CDR3 is 12 amino acids. V was cut by 4 bases and J by 4 bases, with 5 bases left in between. In nucleotides, the CDR3 is TGTGCCAGCAGCCTCAAAAATCAGCCCCAGCATTTT. Amino acids: CASSLKNQPQHF.

This clonotype was counted many times. For the CDR3, the DNA is TGTGCCAGCAGCTATCCTTCACTCGATACAGAGCAGTTCTTC. Its translation is CASSYPSLDTEQFF. The rearrangement joins TRBV7-9 to TRBJ2-1; D is unresolved. From germline, CDR1 is SEHNR and CDR2 FQNEAQ (reference sequence). Trimming took 4 bases from V and 10 from J, leaving 17 bases between them. The CDR3 is 14 amino acids.

The chain combines TRBV7-2 with TRBJ1-4; 8 nucleotides agree with TRBD1. In germline, CDR1 is SGHTA, CDR2 FQGNSA. Germline trimming cut 5 bases from V and 7 bases from J; bases unmatched to any gene: 9. The CDR3 consists of 15 residues. This chain's CDR3 is CASSPFGDRSEKLFF. CDR3 coding DNA: TGTGCCAGCAGCCCCTTCGGGGACAGGAGTGAAAAACTGTTTTTT.

There are many counts of this clonotype. This chain connects TRBV6-9 to TRBJ2-1; D remains unclear. V lost 3 bases, J lost 2 bases, and 26 bases lay in between. The CDR3 is made up of 20 amino acids. The germline gives CDR1 MNHGY, CDR2 SVAAGI. The CDR3 DNA is TGTGCCAGCAGTTACACCCAAAGGCCTTTCCACCAATTACCCTACAATGAGCAGTTCTTC. Encoded protein: CASSYTQRPFHQLPYNEQFF.

There are many counts of this clonotype. This chain connects TRBV11-2 to TRBJ2-4; D might be TRBD1 or TRBD2, each matching 6 bases. The CDR3 loop spans 13 amino acids. The germline V and J ends were trimmed by 1 base and 6 bases, with 7 bases remaining between them. Germline CDR1 SGHAT, CDR2 FQNNGV. DNA for the CDR3: TGTGCCAGCAGCTTAGCGGGGGCAAACATTCAGTACTTC. Amino acids: CASSLAGANIQYF.

This clonotype was seen more than once but under ten times. This rearrangement joins TRBV5-4 to TRBJ2-1; 16 positions agree with TRBD2. Trimming cost V 4 bases and J 8 bases; bases outside gene matches: 6. The CDR3 covers 16 residues. CDR1 is SGHNT and CDR2 is YYREEE in the germline V gene (reference sequence). The CDR3 region has the DNA TGTGCCAGCAGCCCGGGACTAGCGGGGGGGCTCGATGAGCAGTTCTTC. Its translation: CASSPGLAGGLDEQFF.

This clonotype showed up many times. Written as DNA, the CDR3 is TGCGCCAGCAGCCAAGCCCCGCTGAACACTGAAGCTTTCTTT. It codes for CASSQAPLNTEAFF. The chain is built from TRBV4-1 and TRBJ1-1; no definite D call. Trimming took off 1 base at V and 0 bases at J, with 6 bases between the two ends. CDR3 length: 14 amino acids. From germline, CDR1 is MGHRA and CDR2 YSYEKL.

This clonotype appeared a few times. A much more abundant neighbour one base away suggests this may be a read error. The chain employs TRBV2 and TRBJ2-3, with 9 bases matching TRBD2. Per germline, CDR1 SNHLY and CDR2 FYNNEI. This CDR3 is 18 amino acids long. In nucleotides, the CDR3 is TGTACCAGCAGCAGAGGTCCCCTAGCGGGACTTAGCACAGATACGCAGTATTTT. It codes for CTSSRGPLAGLSTDTQYF. The full variable domain, rest sourced from reference TRBV2 and TRBJ2-3, is EPEVTQTPSHQVTQMGQEVILRCVPISNHLYFYWYRQILGQKVEFLVSFYNNEISEKSEIFDDQFSVERPDGSNFTLKIRSTKLEDSAMYFCTSSRGPLAGLSTDTQYFGPGTRLTVL.

This clonotype was found many times. The V call is TRBV27, the J call TRBJ2-1; 7 bases are shared with TRBD2. CDR1 is MNHEY and CDR2 is SMNVEV in the germline V gene (reference sequence). CDR3 length equals 14 residues. V lost 5 bases and J lost 6; bases outside the gene matches: 7. The DNA for the CDR3 is TGTGCCAGCAGTCCGGGGGGTCTGGGCAATGAGCAGTTCTTC. This encodes CASSPGGLGNEQFF.

This clonotype was picked up many times. The chain couples TRBV7-8 to TRBJ2-3, with a possible D match to TRBD2 (5 bases). V lost 5 bases to trimming and J lost 11 bases, with 14 bases between them. CDR1 and CDR2 from the germline V gene are SGHVS and FQNEAQ. This CDR3 is built from 12 residues. Written as DNA, the CDR3 is TGTGCCAGCAGCACCCTAGCCTGGGAGCAGTATTTT. Encoded protein: CASSTLAWEQYF. The full variable domain, its missing parts supplied by reference TRBV7-8 and TRBJ2-3, is GAGVSQSPRYKVAKRGQDVALRCDPISGHVSLFWYQQALGQGPEFLTYFQNEAQLDKSGLPSDRFFAERPEGSVSTLKIQRTQQEDSAVYLCASSTLAWEQYFGPGTRLTVL.

In its sample, this clonotype was seen a few times. V is TRBV4-1 and J is TRBJ2-7; 10 bases align to TRBD1. This CDR3 is built from 15 residues. In germline, CDR1 is MGHRA, CDR2 YSYEKL. With V trimmed by 4 bases and J by 9 bases, 12 bases remained unmatched. The CDR3 sequence: CASSPRSLGQGSQYF. CDR3 DNA sequence: TGCGCCAGCAGCCCAAGGAGTTTGGGACAGGGGTCGCAGTACTTC.

This clonotype showed up many times. The chain is built from TRBV18 and TRBJ1-1; D is unresolved. Trimming removed 5 bases from V and 1 base from J, with 8 bases in between. The CDR3 is made up of 13 amino acids. CDR1 is KGHSH and CDR2 is LQKENI in the germline V gene. CDR3 sequence reads: CASSIQTNTEAFF. As DNA, the CDR3 is TGTGCCAGCTCAATACAGACGAACACTGAAGCTTTCTTT.

This clonotype was detected ten times or more. V usage is TRBV11-1 and J usage is TRBJ1-5, with D uncertain. Germline-derived CDR1 and CDR2 are SGHAT and FQDESV (reference sequence). Trimming took off 3 bases at V and 5 bases at J, with 8 bases between the two ends. The CDR3 contains 13 residues. The CDR3 protein is CASSFDEDQPQHF. In DNA form, the CDR3 reads TGTGCCAGCAGCTTTGATGAGGATCAGCCCCAGCATTTT.

This clonotype was counted at least ten times. V is TRBV12-3 or TRBV12-4 and J is TRBJ1-2, with a weak D call TRBD1 (5 bases). CDR3 size: 13 residues. Trimming stripped 2 bases from V and 3 bases from J, with 7 bases between. The CDR3 loop is CASSLLGDYGYTF. Here the CDR3 DNA reads TGTGCCAGCAGTTTATTAGGGGACTATGGCTACACCTTC.

This rearrangement joins TRBV12-3 or TRBV12-4 to TRBJ2-2, with D possibly being TRBD2 (5 bases). The V end was cut by 2 bases, the J end by 4 bases, with 17 bases between. CDR3 length equals 17 residues. The DNA of the CDR3 is TGTGCCAGCAGTTTATCCCTTGTTTGGGAGTCCACCGGGGAGCTGTTTTTT. Its protein product is CASSLSLVWESTGELFF.

The chain joins TRBV6-2 or TRBV6-3 to TRBJ2-2; D is possibly TRBD1 (6 bases). The CDR3 extends over 16 amino acids. The ends were cut back, 0 bases at V and 1 base at J, with 9 bases in the middle. Germline V lookup: CDR1 MNHEY, CDR2 SVGEGT. The CDR3 spells CASSYSRGGNTGELFF. The CDR3 nucleotides are TGTGCCAGCAGTTACTCGAGAGGGGGGAACACCGGGGAGCTGTTTTTT.

This clonotype came up many times. The chain has TRBV2 and TRBJ2-7; no clear D. Germline V gives CDR1 SNHLY, CDR2 FYNNEI. Trimming left V 0 bases short and J 6 bases short, with 33 bases between. CDR3 length: 21 amino acids. Here the CDR3 DNA reads TGTGCCAGCAGTGAAGCGCTTCTAGAATCGGGTATGGCCGGCGGAACGTGCGAGCAGTACTTC. It specifies CASSEALLESGMAGGTCEQYF.

This clonotype appeared many times. V gene TRBV29-1 combines with J gene TRBJ1-2; TRBD1 matches 8 bases. Germline loops: CDR1 SQVTM, CDR2 ANQGSEA. CDR3 length equals 13 residues. V shed 3 bases, J shed 4 bases, and the junction held 4 bases outside the gene matches. The CDR3 region is CSVEAQGAYGYTF. Written as DNA, the CDR3 is TGCAGCGTTGAGGCCCAGGGGGCCTATGGCTACACCTTC.

This clonotype occurred once. A read error likely explains this, since a far larger clone differs by one base. The chain employs TRBV10-3 and TRBJ1-2; TRBD1 is a possible D gene (5 bases). Trimming took 5 bases from V and 2 from J, leaving 15 bases between them. The CDR3 loop spans 15 amino acids. The germline V gene encodes CDR1 ENHRY and CDR2 SYGVKD. The DNA for the CDR3 is TGTGCCATCAGTTTGGTGGACGGGGGGAACTATGGCTACACCTTC. Translated: CAISLVDGGNYGYTF.

The rearrangement uses TRBV27 and TRBJ1-2; D perhaps matches TRBD1 (5 bases). V was shortened by 8 bases and J by 4 bases, with 11 bases between the two germline ends. The CDR3 has 12 amino acids. Germline lookup yields CDR1 MNHEY and CDR2 SMNVEV (reference sequence). Here the CDR3 DNA reads TGTGCCAGCGGCGGGACGGGCTATGGCTACACCTTC. Translated: CASGGTGYGYTF.

As concerns this clonotype: One base away lies a much larger clone, so this may be a sequencing read error. V gene TRBV20-1 combines with J gene TRBJ2-4, with 11 bases aligning to TRBD2. The CDR3 is made up of 17 amino acids. Germline loops: CDR1 DFQATT, CDR2 SNEGSKA (reference sequence). V shed 6 bases, J shed 13 bases, and the junction held 23 bases outside the gene matches. CDR3 DNA: TGCAGTGCGCACCGGGCTAGCGGGGGGTCCCCCTACAATGAGCAGTACTTC. Its protein product is CSAHRASGGSPYNEQYF.

This clonotype was recorded many times. This chain connects TRBV18 to TRBJ1-3, with unresolved D. This CDR3 is built from 14 residues. CDR1 and CDR2 from the germline V gene are KGHSH and LQKENI. V was cut by 3 bases and J by 2 bases, with 8 bases left in between. CDR3 in amino acids: CASSPAQTGNTIYF. As DNA, the CDR3 is TGTGCCAGCTCACCGGCACAGACTGGAAACACCATATATTTT.

This clonotype appeared a single time. Only one base separates this from a far larger clonotype, so it likely reflects a read error. This chain uses TRBV7-6 with TRBJ2-5; possibly TRBD2 for D (5 bases). CDR1 is SGHVS and CDR2 is FNYEAQ in the germline V gene. The CDR3 loop spans 11 amino acids. This chain's CDR3 is CASSPGNEQCF. CDR3 nucleotides: TGTGCCAGCAGCCCCGGGAACGAGCAGTGCTTC.

The rearrangement joins TRBV4-1 to TRBJ2-5, with D unclear. This CDR3 has 12 residues. CDR1 and CDR2 (germline): MGHRA, YSYEKL. V lost 1 base to trimming and J lost 5 bases, with 5 bases between them. This CDR3 reads CASSQAHETQYF. The DNA of the CDR3 is TGCGCCAGCAGCCAAGCCCACGAGACCCAGTACTTC.

The chain employs TRBV20-1 and TRBJ1-2, with D perhaps matching TRBD1 (5 bases). The CDR3 is made up of 13 amino acids. The germline V gene encodes CDR1 DFQATT and CDR2 SNEGSKA (reference sequence). Trimming left V 2 bases short and J 11 bases short, with 18 bases between. The CDR3 reads CSARSSPQGLYTF. As DNA, the CDR3 is TGCAGTGCTAGATCCTCCCCTCAGGGACTGTACACCTTC.

Many counts were recorded for this clonotype. V gene TRBV3-1 combines with J gene TRBJ2-7; D perhaps matches TRBD2 (6 bases). Germline-derived CDR1 and CDR2 are LGHDT and YNNKEL (reference sequence). Trimming took off 1 base at V and 3 bases at J, with 13 bases between the two ends. This CDR3 region has 15 residues. The CDR3 DNA sequence: TGTGCCAGCAGCCAAGTGTTTAGCGGAAACTACGAGCAGTACTTC. Its translation: CASSQVFSGNYEQYF.

This sequence joins TRBV19 and TRBJ2-5; unclear D gene. V lost 3 bases, J lost 2 bases, and 16 bases lay in between. The CDR3 length is 16 residues. Germline-derived CDR1 and CDR2 are LNHDA and SQIVND (reference sequence). The CDR3 sequence: CASSIFAANVQETQYF. Here the CDR3 DNA reads TGTGCCAGTAGTATTTTCGCAGCAAACGTACAAGAGACCCAGTACTTC.

This clonotype was detected many times. This chain links TRBV7-2 with TRBJ1-3, with D unresolved. The germline CDR1 and CDR2 sequences are SGHTA and FQGNSA. The CDR3 is 16 amino acids. V lost 0 bases to trimming and J lost 1 base, with 10 bases between them. CDR3 residues: CASSLARTLSGNTIYF. CDR3 in DNA: TGTGCCAGCAGCTTAGCCAGAACACTATCTGGAAACACCATATATTTT.

This clonotype was seen ten or more times. In DNA, the CDR3 is TGTGCCAGCAGCGCAAGACAGGGGATCGTGGGCCAGAACACTGAAGCTTTCTTT. Amino acids: CASSARQGIVGQNTEAFF. V is TRBV9 and J is TRBJ1-1; 8 bases agree with TRBD1. The ends lost 3 bases at V and 1 base at J; junction bases unmatched: 14. The CDR3 extends over 18 amino acids. Germline assignment: CDR1 SGDLS and CDR2 YYNGEE. Drawing the rest from reference TRBV9 and TRBJ1-1, the complete variable domain is DSGVTQTPKHLITATGQRVTLRCSPRSGDLSVYWYQQSLDQGLQFLIQYYNGEERAKGNILERFSAQQFPDLHSELNLSSLELGDSALYFCASSARQGIVGQNTEAFFGQGTRLTVV.

In its sample, this clonotype was seen many times. The rearrangement uses TRBV10-3 and TRBJ2-7, with 10 bases lining up with TRBD1. With V trimmed by 6 bases and J by 5 bases, 7 bases remained unmatched. In germline, CDR1 is ENHRY, CDR2 SYGVKD. The CDR3 sequence is 14 residues long. The CDR3, as DNA: TGTGCCATCAGCAACACCGGGACAGGGGACGAGCAGTACTTC. Its translation is CAISNTGTGDEQYF.

This clonotype was counted once. The V call is TRBV28, the J call TRBJ2-1; 14 bases map to TRBD2. V trimming: 4 bases; J trimming: 9 bases; junction bases outside the gene matches: 11. Germline V gene sequence: CDR1 MDHEN, CDR2 SYDVKM. The length of the CDR3 is 17 residues. CDR3 nucleotides: TGTGCCAGCAGTTACTCCCGGACTAGCGGGAGGTTGGTTGAGCAGTTCTTC. Translated: CASSYSRTSGRLVEQFF.

This clonotype was counted many times. The CDR3: CASSYSARGTEAFF. CDR3 coding DNA: TGTGCCAGCAGTTACTCAGCTCGGGGGACTGAAGCTTTCTTT. The rearrangement joins TRBV6-5 to TRBJ1-1, with D tentatively TRBD1 (5 bases). V was cut by 0 bases and J by 5 bases, with 10 bases left in between. Germline values: CDR1 MNHEY, CDR2 SVGAGI. The CDR3 sequence is 14 residues long.